This passage covers 20 T cell receptor beta chains from one sample sequenced in a study of shared clonotypes between healthy human individuals. Sequenced by immunoSEQ multiplex PCR; TCRdb stores in-frame clones only, minus some. The data hold 950,000 to 1,300,000 clones, with 60% to 80% observed a single time. Sequencing was performed on memory CD4+ T cells sorted from blood. Subset here: CD45RA-negative fraction. Receptor source: a man aged 18 to 30 in good health.

The chain's CDR3 is CASDSGLGGADTQYF. CDR3 coding DNA: TGCGCCAGCGACTCGGGACTCGGTGGGGCAGATACGCAGTATTTT. The rearrangement uses TRBV5-1 and TRBJ2-3, with D possibly matching TRBD2 (6 bases). This CDR3 contains 15 residues. CDR1 is SGHRS and CDR2 is YFSETQ in the germline V gene. The V end lost 7 bases, the J end lost 4 bases, and 19 bases lay between the germline ends. The whole variable domain, remainder taken from reference TRBV5-1 and TRBJ2-3, is KAGVTQTPRYLIKTRGQQVTLSCSPISGHRSVSWYQQTPGQGLQFLFEYFSETQRNKGNFPGRFSGRQFSNSRSEMNVSTLELGDSALYLCASDSGLGGADTQYFGPGTRLTVL.

The sample holds a few counts of this clone. The chain couples TRBV27 to TRBJ1-6, with 9 bases matching TRBD1. This CDR3 spans 14 amino acids. Germline CDR1 reads MNHEY; CDR2 reads SMNVEV (reference sequence). Trimming removed 5 bases from V and 10 bases from J; junction bases left unmatched: 6. The CDR3 coding sequence is TGTGCCAGCAGTCAAGGGACAGGGCGGTCACCCCTCCACTTT. Protein product: CASSQGTGRSPLHF.

The J gene is TRBJ1-3, the V gene TRBV27; D remains ambiguous. Germline loops: CDR1 MNHEY, CDR2 SMNVEV (reference sequence). V was trimmed by 6 bases and J by 4 bases, leaving 10 bases between them. The length of the CDR3 is 13 residues. The CDR3 is CASSSAAGNTIYF. CDR3 DNA: TGTGCCAGCAGCTCCGCGGCCGGAAACACCATATATTTT.

The rearrangement joins TRBV10-2 to TRBJ2-3, with 7 bases aligning to TRBD1. Per the germline V gene, CDR1 is WSHSY and CDR2 is SAAADI. The CDR3 runs to 14 residues. The V gene end was trimmed by 6 bases and the J gene end by 3 bases; junction bases not matched to a gene: 6. CDR3 in DNA: TGCGCCAGCAGGGGGACAGTCATAACAGATACGCAGTATTTT. Its protein product is CASRGTVITDTQYF.

V gene TRBV6-1 combines with J gene TRBJ1-2, with D unresolved. Trimming removed 5 bases at V and 8 bases at J, with 15 bases between. The length of the CDR3 is 13 residues. CDR1 and CDR2 (germline): MNHNS, SASEGT. CDR3 amino acids: CASSSDGNQGYTF. The CDR3 nucleotides are TGTGCCAGCAGTTCGGACGGAAATCAAGGCTACACCTTC.

This clone was seen only a few times. This rearrangement joins TRBV11-2 to TRBJ1-6; D not certain. The CDR3 is made up of 12 amino acids. The V end lost 0 bases, the J end lost 16 bases, and 10 bases lay between the germline ends. Looked up from germline, CDR1 is SGHAT and CDR2 is FQNNGV. The CDR3 DNA follows: TGTGCCAGCAGCTTAGATGTCACAGCTCTCCACTTT. It encodes CASSLDVTALHF.

V gene TRBV5-1 combines with J gene TRBJ2-3; D might be TRBD2 (5 bases). The germline gives CDR1 SGHRS, CDR2 YFSETQ. The CDR3 is 14 amino acids. Trimming took off 4 bases at V and 5 bases at J, with 14 bases between the two ends. Here the CDR3 DNA reads TGCGCCAGCAGCATGGCGAGGGAGCAAGATACGCAGTATTTT. Its protein is CASSMAREQDTQYF.

V gene TRBV6-5 combines with J gene TRBJ1-5; D remains unclear. The CDR3 has 14 residues. The germline CDR1 and CDR2 sequences are MNHEY and SVGAGI. V was trimmed by 4 bases and J by 3 bases, leaving 10 bases between them. The CDR3 nucleotides are TGTGCCAGCAGTTCCACCCAGTTCAATCAGCCCCAGCATTTT. Translating gives CASSSTQFNQPQHF.

This chain connects TRBV28 to TRBJ1-2; D gene unclear. Trimming removed 7 bases at V and 4 bases at J, with 7 bases between. The CDR3 spans 11 residues. In germline, CDR1 is MDHEN, CDR2 SYDVKM. The CDR3 DNA follows: TGTGCCAGCACCTCTTTCTATGGCTACACCTTC. This codes for CASTSFYGYTF.

This sequence joins TRBV19 and TRBJ1-2, with 7 nucleotides matching TRBD1. Germline V gene sequence: CDR1 LNHDA, CDR2 SQIVND (reference sequence). Germline trimming cut 7 bases from V and 8 bases from J; bases unmatched to any gene: 7. There are 12 residues in the CDR3. CDR3 protein: CASTAGTAGYTF. For the CDR3, the DNA is TGTGCCAGTACGGCTGGGACAGCGGGCTACACCTTC.

Notes on this clone: Other DNA sequences within the sample encode an identical CDR3. The chain employs TRBV5-4 and TRBJ2-7, with TRBD2 matching 8 bases. The V segment lost 3 bases and the J segment 1 base; nucleotides outside the gene matches: 6. This CDR3 comprises 15 residues. From germline, CDR1 is SGHNT and CDR2 YYREEE (reference sequence). This chain's CDR3 is CASSSGGTSSYEQYF. CDR3 nucleotides: TGTGCCAGCAGCTCGGGGGGGACGTCTTCCTACGAGCAGTACTTC.

The chain joins TRBV10-3 to TRBJ2-5; 10 bases are shared with TRBD2. Trimming removed 6 bases from V and 5 bases from J; junction bases left unmatched: 6. Germline values: CDR1 ENHRY, CDR2 SYGVKD. This CDR3 spans 14 amino acids. This CDR3 is CAIRTSGPTETQYF. CDR3 nucleotide sequence: TGTGCCATCAGGACTAGCGGGCCAACGGAGACCCAGTACTTC.

This clone was observed a handful of times. The chain uses TRBV19 and TRBJ2-7; 7 bases agree with TRBD2. Losses at the gene ends were 1 base for V and 7 bases for J; bases not matched to a gene: 7. This CDR3 contains 14 residues. CDR1 LNHDA and CDR2 SQIVND come from the germline V gene (reference sequence). This CDR3 is CASSIVAGEGEQYF. The CDR3 nucleotides are TGTGCCAGTAGTATAGTCGCGGGAGAAGGGGAGCAGTACTTC.

The rearrangement joins TRBV5-1 to TRBJ2-5; no clear D. The assigned J gene may be wrong: the sequence end matches TRBJ2-7 better. The CDR3 sequence is 11 residues long. The germline V gene encodes CDR1 SGHRS and CDR2 YFSETQ. CDR3 DNA: TGCGCCAGCATTTTCCCATGCGAGCAGTACTTC. It encodes CASIFPCEQYF.

The rearrangement links TRBV7-9 to TRBJ2-7; 7 bases fit TRBD1. Trimming removed 5 bases from V and 1 base from J; junction bases left unmatched: 8. This CDR3 is built from 15 residues. Germline CDR1 and CDR2: SEHNR and FQNEAQ (reference sequence). The CDR3 region has the DNA TGTGCCAGCAGCATCGACAGGGCCAGGTCCTACGAGCAGTACTTC. This encodes CASSIDRARSYEQYF. Using reference TRBV7-9 and TRBJ2-7 for the parts outside the CDR3, the full variable domain is DTGVSQNPRHKITKRGQNVTFRCDPISEHNRLYWYRQTLGQGPEFLTYFQNEAQLEKSRLLSDRFSAERPKGSFSTLEIQRTEQGDSAMYLCASSIDRARSYEQYFGPGTRLTVT.

This chain joins TRBV27 and TRBJ1-4, with TRBD1 identical over 7 bases. The V gene's germline CDR1 is MNHEY and CDR2 SMNVEV (reference sequence). The CDR3 has 13 residues. V lost 6 bases to trimming and J lost 13 bases; unmatched junction nucleotides: 11. CDR3 in DNA: TGTGCCAGCAGCGCATCCGGGACAGCCCGACTGTTTTTT. Protein sequence: CASSASGTARLFF. Full variable domain (outside the CDR3, taken from reference TRBV27 and TRBJ1-4): EAQVTQNPRYLITVTGKKLTVTCSQNMNHEYMSWYRQDPGLGLRQIYYSMNVEVTDKGDVPEGYKVSRKEKRNFPLILESPSPNQTSLYFCASSASGTARLFFGSGTQLSVL.

V is TRBV6-5 and J is TRBJ1-2, with 8 nucleotides matching TRBD1. V lost 7 bases and J lost 4; bases outside the gene matches: 11. The CDR3 is 15 amino acids. The germline CDR1 and CDR2 sequences are MNHEY and SVGAGI. CDR3 coding DNA: TGTGCCAGCATTAACAGGGGGAGTGTCGGCTATGGCTACACCTTC. Translating gives CASINRGSVGYGYTF.

J is TRBJ2-2 and V is TRBV5-1; 9 bases fit TRBD1. V was pared by 2 bases and J by 6 bases, with 5 bases of the junction left unmatched. The CDR3 runs 15 residues. Germline V gives CDR1 SGHRS, CDR2 YFSETQ. The CDR3 spells CASSLRTGVPGELFF. The CDR3 nucleotides are TGCGCCAGCAGCTTAAGGACAGGGGTCCCCGGGGAGCTGTTTTTT. Full variable domain (missing parts from reference TRBV5-1 and TRBJ2-2): KAGVTQTPRYLIKTRGQQVTLSCSPISGHRSVSWYQQTPGQGLQFLFEYFSETQRNKGNFPGRFSGRQFSNSRSEMNVSTLELGDSALYLCASSLRTGVPGELFFGEGSRLTVL.

This rearrangement joins TRBV30 to TRBJ2-2; no definite D call. The V gene lost 1 base and the J gene lost 4 bases, with 7 bases spanning the gap. Germline CDR1 reads GTSNPN; CDR2 reads SVGIG (reference sequence). CDR3 length: 13 residues. The CDR3 DNA reads as TGTGCCTGGAGTGCCCAGGTCACCGGGGAGCTGTTTTTT. It is translated as CAWSAQVTGELFF.

The chain recombines TRBV6-5 with TRBJ2-6, with D possibly TRBD1 on 5 matching bases. Germline V gene sequence: CDR1 MNHEY, CDR2 SVGAGI. Trimming removed 2 bases from V and 4 bases from J, with 12 bases in between. The CDR3 has 16 residues. CDR3 residues: CASSYDSALGANVLTF. CDR3 DNA: TGTGCCAGCAGTTACGACAGTGCCCTGGGGGCCAACGTCCTGACTTTC.